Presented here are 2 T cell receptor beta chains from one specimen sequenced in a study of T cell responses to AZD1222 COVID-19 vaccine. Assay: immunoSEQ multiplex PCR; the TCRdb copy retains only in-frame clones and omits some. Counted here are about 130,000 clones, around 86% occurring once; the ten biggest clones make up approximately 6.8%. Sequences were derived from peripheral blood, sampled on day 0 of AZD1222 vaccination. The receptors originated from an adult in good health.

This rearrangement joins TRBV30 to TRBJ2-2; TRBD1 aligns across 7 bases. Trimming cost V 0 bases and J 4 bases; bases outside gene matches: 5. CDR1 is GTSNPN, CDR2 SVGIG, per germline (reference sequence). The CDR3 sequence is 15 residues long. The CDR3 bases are TGTGCCTGGAGTGTGGGGACAGCCACCACCGGGGAGCTGTTTTTT. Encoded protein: CAWSVGTATTGELFF.

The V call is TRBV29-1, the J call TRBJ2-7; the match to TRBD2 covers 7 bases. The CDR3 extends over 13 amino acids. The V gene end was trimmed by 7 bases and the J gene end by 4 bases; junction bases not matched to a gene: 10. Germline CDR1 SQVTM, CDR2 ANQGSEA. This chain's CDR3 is CSASPGEGYEQYF. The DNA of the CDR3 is TGCAGCGCGTCTCCGGGGGAGGGGTACGAGCAGTACTTC.